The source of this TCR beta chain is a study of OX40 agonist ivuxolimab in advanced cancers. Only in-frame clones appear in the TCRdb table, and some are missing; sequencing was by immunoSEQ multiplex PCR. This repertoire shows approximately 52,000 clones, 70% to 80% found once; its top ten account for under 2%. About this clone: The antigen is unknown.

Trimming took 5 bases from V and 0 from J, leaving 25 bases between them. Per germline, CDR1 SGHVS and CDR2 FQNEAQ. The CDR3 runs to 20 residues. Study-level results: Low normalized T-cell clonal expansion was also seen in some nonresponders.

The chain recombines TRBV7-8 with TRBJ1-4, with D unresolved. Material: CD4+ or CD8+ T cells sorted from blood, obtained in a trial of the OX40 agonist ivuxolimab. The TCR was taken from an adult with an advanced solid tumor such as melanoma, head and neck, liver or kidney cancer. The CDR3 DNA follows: TGTGCCAGCAGCAGGACCAAGGCCGGTTATATAAAAGCAACTAATGAAAAACTGTTTTTT. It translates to CASSRTKAGYIKATNEKLFF.